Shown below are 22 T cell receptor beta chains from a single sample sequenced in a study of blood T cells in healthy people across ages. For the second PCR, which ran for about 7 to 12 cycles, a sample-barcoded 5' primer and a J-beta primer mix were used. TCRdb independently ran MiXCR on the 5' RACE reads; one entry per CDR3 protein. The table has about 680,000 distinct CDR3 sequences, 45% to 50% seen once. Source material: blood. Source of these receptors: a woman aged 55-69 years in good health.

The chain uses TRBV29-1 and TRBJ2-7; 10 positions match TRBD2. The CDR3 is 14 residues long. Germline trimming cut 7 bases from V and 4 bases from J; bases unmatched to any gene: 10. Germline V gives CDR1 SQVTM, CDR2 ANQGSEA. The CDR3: CSAGSSGRRYEQYF. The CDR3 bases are TGCAGCGCGGGAAGTAGCGGGAGGCGGTACGAGCAGTACTTC.

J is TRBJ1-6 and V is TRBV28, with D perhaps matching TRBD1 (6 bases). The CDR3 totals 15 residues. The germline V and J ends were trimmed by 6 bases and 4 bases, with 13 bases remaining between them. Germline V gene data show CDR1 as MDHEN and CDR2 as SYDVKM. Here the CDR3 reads CASRAEGEYNSPLHF. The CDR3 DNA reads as TGTGCCAGCAGAGCAGAGGGGGAATATAATTCACCCCTCCACTTT.

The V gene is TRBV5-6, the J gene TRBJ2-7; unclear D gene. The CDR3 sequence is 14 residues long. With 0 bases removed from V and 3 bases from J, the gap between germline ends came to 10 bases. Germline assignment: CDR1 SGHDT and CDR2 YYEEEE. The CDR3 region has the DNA TGTGCCAGCAGCTTGGCTTCGGTTGGCTACGAGCAGTACTTC. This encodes CASSLASVGYEQYF.

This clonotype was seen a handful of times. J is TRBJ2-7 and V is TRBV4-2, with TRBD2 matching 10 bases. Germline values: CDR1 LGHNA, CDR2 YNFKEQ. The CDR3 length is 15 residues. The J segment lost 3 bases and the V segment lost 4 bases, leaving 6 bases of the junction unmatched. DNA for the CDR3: TGTGCCAGCAGCCGGGGGACTAGCGCAATCTACGAGCAGTACTTC. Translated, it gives CASSRGTSAIYEQYF.

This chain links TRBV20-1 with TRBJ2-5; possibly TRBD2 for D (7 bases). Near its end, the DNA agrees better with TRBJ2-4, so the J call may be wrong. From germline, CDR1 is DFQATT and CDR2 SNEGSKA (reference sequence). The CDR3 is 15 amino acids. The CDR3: CSASGERSGIAIQYF. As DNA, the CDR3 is TGCAGTGCTTCAGGGGAACGGAGCGGGATAGCCATTCAGTACTTC.

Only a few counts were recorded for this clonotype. The CDR3 spells CASSVAQGWSEAFF. The CDR3 DNA reads as TGTGCCAGCAGTGTGGCACAGGGGTGGTCTGAAGCTTTCTTT. The J gene is TRBJ1-1, the V gene TRBV28, with 7 bases that match TRBD1. Germline-derived CDR1 and CDR2 are MDHEN and SYDVKM. Trimming at V came to 5 bases and at J to 6 bases, leaving 9 bases not matched to a gene. The CDR3 runs 14 residues.

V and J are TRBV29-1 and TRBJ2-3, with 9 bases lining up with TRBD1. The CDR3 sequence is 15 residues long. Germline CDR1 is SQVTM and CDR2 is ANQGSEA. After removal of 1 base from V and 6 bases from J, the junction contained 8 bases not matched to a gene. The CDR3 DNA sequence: TGCAGCGTTGAAGGTGGACAGGGGATAACGGATACGCAGTATTTT. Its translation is CSVEGGQGITDTQYF.

CDR3 sequence reads: CASSPMTSYNEQFF. CDR3 DNA: TGTGCCAGCTCACCAATGACTAGCTACAATGAGCAGTTCTTC. The chain employs TRBV18 and TRBJ2-1; possible D gene TRBD2, 6 bases. Germline V gene lookup returns CDR1 KGHSH and CDR2 LQKENI. The ends were cut back, 2 bases at V and 3 bases at J, with 8 bases in the middle. The CDR3 spans 14 residues.

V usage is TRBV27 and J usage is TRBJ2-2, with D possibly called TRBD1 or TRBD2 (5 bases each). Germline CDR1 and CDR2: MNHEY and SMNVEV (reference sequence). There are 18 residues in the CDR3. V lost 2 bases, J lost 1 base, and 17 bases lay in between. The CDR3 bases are TGTGCCAGCAGTTTAACAAACCGGGACCCTTGGAACACCGGGGAGCTGTTTTTT. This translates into CASSLTNRDPWNTGELFF.

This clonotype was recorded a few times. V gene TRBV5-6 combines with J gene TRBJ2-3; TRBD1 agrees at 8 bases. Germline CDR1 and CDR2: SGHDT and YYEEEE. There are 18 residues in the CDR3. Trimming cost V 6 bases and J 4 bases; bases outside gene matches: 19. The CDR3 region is CASTSPSRDYRGADTQYF. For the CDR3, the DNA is TGTGCCAGCACCTCCCCCAGCAGGGATTACAGGGGGGCAGATACGCAGTATTTT.

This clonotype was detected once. For the CDR3, the DNA is TGCAGCGTTGATGAGACAGGGGTCGATGGCTACACCTTC. Translated: CSVDETGVDGYTF. This chain joins TRBV29-1 and TRBJ1-2; 8 bases are a match to TRBD1. The CDR3 has 13 amino acids. The V segment lost 3 bases and the J segment 6 bases; nucleotides outside the gene matches: 6. CDR1 is SQVTM, CDR2 ANQGSEA, per germline.

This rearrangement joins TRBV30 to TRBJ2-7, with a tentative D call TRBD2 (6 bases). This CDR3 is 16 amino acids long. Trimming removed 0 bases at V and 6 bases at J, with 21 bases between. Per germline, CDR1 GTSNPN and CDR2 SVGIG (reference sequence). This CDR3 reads CAWSVRTGVRPGEQYF. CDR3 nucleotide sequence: TGTGCCTGGAGTGTACGAACGGGAGTAAGACCCGGCGAGCAGTACTTC.

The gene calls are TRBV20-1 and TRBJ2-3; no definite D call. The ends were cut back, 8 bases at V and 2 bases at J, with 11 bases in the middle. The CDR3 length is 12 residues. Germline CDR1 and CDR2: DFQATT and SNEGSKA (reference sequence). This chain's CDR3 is CSTFGNTDTQYF. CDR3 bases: TGCAGTACCTTTGGGAACACAGATACGCAGTATTTT.

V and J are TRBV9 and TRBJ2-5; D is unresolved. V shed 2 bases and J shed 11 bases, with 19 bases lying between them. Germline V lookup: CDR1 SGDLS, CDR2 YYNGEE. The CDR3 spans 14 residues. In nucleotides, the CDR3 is TGTGCCAGCAGCGTTACTACTGGCCCCAATGAGCAGTACTTC. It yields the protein CASSVTTGPNEQYF.

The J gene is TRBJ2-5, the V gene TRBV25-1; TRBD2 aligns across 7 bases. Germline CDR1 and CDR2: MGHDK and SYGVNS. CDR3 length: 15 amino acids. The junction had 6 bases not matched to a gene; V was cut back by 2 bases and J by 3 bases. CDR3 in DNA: TGTGCCAGCAGTGAAGTAGGGCTAGCGGAAGAGACCCAGTACTTC. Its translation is CASSEVGLAEETQYF.

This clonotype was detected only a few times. In DNA form, the CDR3 reads TGTGCCATCAGACCCCCCGGGGAAAGGAATAAGCAGTTCTTC. Protein sequence: CAIRPPGERNKQFF. The chain couples TRBV10-3 to TRBJ2-1; tentatively, D is TRBD2 (5 bases). The CDR3 loop spans 14 amino acids. Per the germline V gene, CDR1 is ENHRY and CDR2 is SYGVKD. V lost 6 bases and J lost 11, with 20 bases in between.

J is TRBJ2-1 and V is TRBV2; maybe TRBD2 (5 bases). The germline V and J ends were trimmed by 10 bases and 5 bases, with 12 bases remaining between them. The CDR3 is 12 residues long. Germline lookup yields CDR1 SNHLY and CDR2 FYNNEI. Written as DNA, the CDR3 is TGTGCCACCCGGGGTTTCGACAATGAGCAGTTCTTC. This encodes CATRGFDNEQFF.

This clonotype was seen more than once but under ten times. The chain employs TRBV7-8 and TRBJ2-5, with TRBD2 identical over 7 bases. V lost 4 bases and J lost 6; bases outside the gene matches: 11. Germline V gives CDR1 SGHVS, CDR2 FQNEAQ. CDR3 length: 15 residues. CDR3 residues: CASSSPAGATKTQYF. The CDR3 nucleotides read TGTGCCAGCAGCTCCCCCGCGGGAGCTACGAAGACCCAGTACTTC.

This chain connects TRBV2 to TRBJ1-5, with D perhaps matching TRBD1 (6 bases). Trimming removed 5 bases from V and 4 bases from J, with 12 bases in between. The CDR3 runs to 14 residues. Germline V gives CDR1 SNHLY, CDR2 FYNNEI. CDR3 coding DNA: TGTGCCAGCAGTCCAACAGGGAAAAATCAGCCCCAGCATTTT. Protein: CASSPTGKNQPQHF.

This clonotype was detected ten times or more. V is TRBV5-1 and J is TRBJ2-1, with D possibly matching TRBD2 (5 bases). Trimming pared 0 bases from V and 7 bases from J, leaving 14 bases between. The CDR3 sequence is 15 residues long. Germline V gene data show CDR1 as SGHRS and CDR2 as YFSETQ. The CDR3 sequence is CASSLAFGKGNEQFF. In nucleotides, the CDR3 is TGCGCCAGCAGCTTGGCCTTCGGGAAAGGGAATGAGCAGTTCTTC. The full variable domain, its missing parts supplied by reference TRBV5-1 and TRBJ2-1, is KAGVTQTPRYLIKTRGQQVTLSCSPISGHRSVSWYQQTPGQGLQFLFEYFSETQRNKGNFPGRFSGRQFSNSRSEMNVSTLELGDSALYLCASSLAFGKGNEQFFGPGTRLTVL.

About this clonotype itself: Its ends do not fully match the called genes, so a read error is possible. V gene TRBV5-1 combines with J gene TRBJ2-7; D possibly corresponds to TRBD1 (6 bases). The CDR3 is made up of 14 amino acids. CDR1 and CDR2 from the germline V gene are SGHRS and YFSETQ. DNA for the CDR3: TGCGCCAGCAGTCCCCAGGGGATCTCCAACGAGCAGTACTTC. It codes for CASSPQGISNEQYF.

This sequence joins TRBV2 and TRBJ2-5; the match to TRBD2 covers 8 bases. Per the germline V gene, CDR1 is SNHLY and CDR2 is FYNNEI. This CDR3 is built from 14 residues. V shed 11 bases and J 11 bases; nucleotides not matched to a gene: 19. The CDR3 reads CADRQREFDNEQYF. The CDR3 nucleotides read TGTGCCGATCGTCAGCGGGAGTTCGACAATGAGCAGTACTTC.